The next 24 T cell receptor beta chains were all read from a single sample in a study of CD8 T cells in Susac syndrome. cDNA came from approximately 0.5 to 1 ug RNA primed by random hexamers. TCRdb reanalysed the immunoSEQ multiplex PCR reads using MiXCR and keeps one entry per CDR3 protein. The top ten clones hold under 0.15% of a sample with almost 450,000 distinct CDR3 sequences, approximately 85% of them seen once. Sequencing used CD8+ T cells from PBMCs. Source of these receptors: a human donor with multiple sclerosis.

CDR3 protein: CASSPRQEIYEQYF. The CDR3, as DNA: TGTGCCAGCAGCCCCCGACAGGAGATCTACGAGCAGTACTTC. The rearrangement links TRBV28 to TRBJ2-7; D is perhaps TRBD1 (6 bases). The germline V gene has CDR1 MDHEN and CDR2 SYDVKM. The CDR3 length is 14 residues. V lost 6 bases to trimming and J lost 3 bases, with 15 bases between them.

This chain joins TRBV20-1 and TRBJ2-1; 15 bases line up with TRBD2. The CDR3 consists of 19 residues. With V trimmed by 2 bases and J by 1 base, 9 bases remained unmatched. Germline CDR1 reads DFQATT; CDR2 reads SNEGSKA (reference sequence). The CDR3 reads CSARSLGLAGGRSYNEQFF. The CDR3 nucleotides read TGCAGTGCTAGATCCCTCGGACTAGCGGGGGGGCGTTCCTACAATGAGCAGTTCTTC.

The chain recombines TRBV30 with TRBJ1-1; TRBD1 agrees at 7 bases. The CDR3 is 12 residues long. V shed 5 bases, J shed 2 bases, and the junction held 2 bases outside the gene matches. In germline, CDR1 is GTSNPN, CDR2 SVGIG (reference sequence). The CDR3 bases are TGTGCCTGGGGGGACAGTAACACTGAAGCTTTCTTT. It codes for CAWGDSNTEAFF. The complete variable domain, with remaining parts taken from reference TRBV30 and TRBJ1-1, reads SQTIHQWPATLVQPVGSPLSLECTVEGTSNPNLYWYRQAAGRGLQLLFYSVGIGQISSEVPQNLSASRPQDRQFILSSKKLLLSDSGFYLCAWGDSNTEAFFGQGTRLTVV.

The genes are TRBV7-2 and TRBJ2-3; D call uncertain. The CDR3 is made up of 13 amino acids. The germline gives CDR1 SGHTA, CDR2 FQGNSA. Trimming removed 4 bases from V and 0 bases from J, with 5 bases in between. Here the CDR3 DNA reads TGTGCCAGCAGCTCTATTAGCACAGATACGCAGTATTTT. Translation: CASSSISTDTQYF. Variable domain in full (rest from reference TRBV7-2 and TRBJ2-3): GAGVSQSPSNKVTEKGKDVELRCDPISGHTALYWYRQSLGQGLEFLIYFQGNSAPDKSGLPSDRFSAERTGGSVSTLTIQRTQQEDSAVYLCASSSISTDTQYFGPGTRLTVL.

This sequence joins TRBV20-1 and TRBJ2-7; D is uncertain. CDR1 and CDR2 from the germline V gene are DFQATT and SNEGSKA (reference sequence). The CDR3 sequence is 10 residues long. V lost 6 bases to trimming and J lost 6 bases, with 9 bases between them. The CDR3 spells CSALWAEQYF. DNA of the CDR3: TGCAGTGCCCTTTGGGCCGAGCAGTACTTC.

The V gene is TRBV6-1, the J gene TRBJ2-1, with D possibly TRBD1 on 6 matching bases. Germline CDR1 reads MNHNS; CDR2 reads SASEGT. This CDR3 is 14 amino acids long. V was shortened by 5 bases and J by 5 bases, with 13 bases between the two germline ends. CDR3 loop: CASSSITGNNEQFF. The CDR3 DNA reads TGTGCCAGCAGTAGTATAACAGGGAACAATGAGCAGTTCTTC.

Remarks on this clonotype: The junction departs from germline at one end; a sequencing error may be responsible. This chain uses TRBV7-6 with TRBJ2-2; a possible D gene is TRBD1 (6 bases). The CDR3 is made up of 14 amino acids. Germline V gene sequence: CDR1 SGHVS, CDR2 FNYEAQ. The CDR3 coding sequence is TGCGCCAGCAGCTTGGGGGCCTACACCGGGGAGCTGTTTTTT. It codes for CASSLGAYTGELFF.

This clonotype occurred once. CDR3 sequence (DNA): TGTGCCAGCAGTTCGTTTAGCGGCTCCTACGAGCAGTACTTC. Translated: CASSSFSGSYEQYF. The genes are TRBV6-5 and TRBJ2-7, with D tentatively TRBD2 (6 bases). CDR1 is MNHEY, CDR2 SVGAGI, per germline. The V gene lost 4 bases and the J gene lost 0 bases, with 10 bases spanning the gap. The CDR3 length is 14 residues.

CDR3 protein: CASSGGYEWEEGEQFF. DNA for the CDR3: TGTGCCAGCAGTGGGGGGTATGAGTGGGAAGAGGGTGAGCAGTTCTTC. The V and J genes are TRBV12-3 or TRBV12-4 and TRBJ2-1, with D tentatively TRBD2 (6 bases). The CDR3 contains 16 residues. Trimming left V 5 bases short and J 9 bases short, with 23 bases between.

The CDR3 loop is CAWSVSFPAAAANYGYTF. DNA of the CDR3: TGTGCCTGGAGTGTATCATTCCCAGCGGCCGCTGCTAACTATGGCTACACCTTC. The gene calls are TRBV30 and TRBJ1-2; D call uncertain. This CDR3 is built from 18 residues. Between the trimmed V and J ends, which lost 0 bases and 0 bases, there was a span of 20 bases. Germline values: CDR1 GTSNPN, CDR2 SVGIG (reference sequence).

This sequence joins TRBV12-3 or TRBV12-4 and TRBJ2-7; D ambiguous. V was shortened by 6 bases and J by 6 bases, with 15 bases between the two germline ends. The CDR3 spans 13 residues. The chain's CDR3 is CASRPEVAPEQYF. The DNA for the CDR3 is TGTGCCAGCAGACCGGAAGTTGCGCCCGAGCAGTACTTC.

CDR3 nucleotides: TGTGCCAGCAGCCGGCTGGGTACCGGGGAGCTGTTTTTT. Translating gives CASSRLGTGELFF. The V gene is TRBV6-1, the J gene TRBJ2-2; D uncertain. The CDR3 spans 13 residues. Germline V lookup: CDR1 MNHNS, CDR2 SASEGT. V was cut by 6 bases and J by 5 bases, with 10 bases left in between.

CDR3: CASSRDGYGYTF. CDR3 DNA: TGTGCCAGTAGTAGAGACGGCTATGGCTACACCTTC. The chain carries TRBV19 and TRBJ1-2, with D unresolved. The V and J ends lost 4 bases and 4 bases respectively, with 7 bases between them. The germline gives CDR1 LNHDA, CDR2 SQIVND (reference sequence). The CDR3 covers 12 residues.

The chain carries TRBV4-1 and TRBJ2-1; 9 nucleotides align to TRBD2. Germline CDR1 and CDR2: MGHRA and YSYEKL. After removal of 3 bases from V and 7 bases from J, the junction contained 4 bases not matched to a gene. The CDR3 totals 14 residues. CDR3 sequence (DNA): TGCGCCAGCAGCCATCTAGCGGGATCGAATGAGCAGTTCTTC. Protein sequence: CASSHLAGSNEQFF.

This chain links TRBV27 with TRBJ2-7; tentatively, D is TRBD2 (6 bases). The CDR3 has 12 amino acids. Germline lookup yields CDR1 MNHEY and CDR2 SMNVEV (reference sequence). Between the trimmed V and J ends, which lost 8 bases and 5 bases, there was a span of 13 bases. The CDR3 is CASGTEGNEQYF. The CDR3 region has the DNA TGTGCCAGCGGCACGGAGGGCAACGAGCAGTACTTC.

The CDR3 sequence is CASSQESPFGISDNSPLHF. As DNA, the CDR3 is TGCGCCAGCAGCCAAGAATCCCCCTTCGGAATTTCGGATAATTCACCCCTCCACTTT. The chain has TRBV4-1 and TRBJ1-6; D uncertain. Trimming left V 0 bases short and J 5 bases short, with 20 bases between. This CDR3 has 19 residues. Germline values: CDR1 MGHRA, CDR2 YSYEKL.

The J gene is TRBJ2-5, the V gene TRBV7-9, with D perhaps matching TRBD1 or TRBD2 (5 bases each). From germline, CDR1 is SEHNR and CDR2 FQNEAQ (reference sequence). The CDR3 totals 14 residues. Trimming left V 11 bases short and J 5 bases short, with 21 bases between. For the CDR3, the DNA is TGTGCCGGGGGTGGCGCTTTAGGCGGCGAGACCCAGTACTTC. Its translation: CAGGGALGGETQYF.

The V and J genes are TRBV29-1 and TRBJ2-1, with a possible D match to TRBD2 (6 bases). Germline loops: CDR1 SQVTM, CDR2 ANQGSEA. The CDR3 loop spans 12 amino acids. V dropped 3 bases and J dropped 7 bases, with 10 bases sitting between them. CDR3 amino acids: CSVERGENEQFF. DNA for the CDR3: TGCAGCGTTGAGCGGGGTGAGAATGAGCAGTTCTTC.

V and J are TRBV11-2 and TRBJ2-1, with D uncertain. Germline-derived CDR1 and CDR2 are SGHAT and FQNNGV. The CDR3 has 17 amino acids. V gave up 0 bases and J gave up 2 bases, with 14 bases separating them. CDR3 sequence: CASSLDPDPSPYNEQFF. The CDR3 nucleotides are TGTGCCAGCAGCTTAGATCCAGACCCCTCCCCCTACAATGAGCAGTTCTTC. Drawing the rest from reference TRBV11-2 and TRBJ2-1, the complete variable domain is EAGVAQSPRYKIIEKRQSVAFWCNPISGHATLYWYQQILGQGPKLLIQFQNNGVVDDSQLPKDRFSAERLKGVDSTLKIQPAKLEDSAVYLCASSLDPDPSPYNEQFFGPGTRLTVL.

This CDR3 reads CSVDTGKETQYF. The CDR3, as DNA: TGCAGCGTTGATACGGGGAAGGAGACCCAGTACTTC. This chain uses TRBV29-1 with TRBJ2-5, with D possibly being TRBD2 (5 bases). This CDR3 is 12 amino acids long. The V gene's germline CDR1 is SQVTM and CDR2 ANQGSEA. Trimming left V 3 bases short and J 5 bases short, with 10 bases between.

The chain employs TRBV7-9 and TRBJ2-5, with a weak D call TRBD1 (6 bases). Deletions cut 5 bases from V and 3 bases from J, with 22 bases between. There are 17 residues in the CDR3. Germline V gene lookup returns CDR1 SEHNR and CDR2 FQNEAQ (reference sequence). The CDR3 bases are TGTGCCAGCAGCCAAATAGACAGGACAAAGGGCAAAGAGACCCAGTACTTC. Its translation: CASSQIDRTKGKETQYF.

V is TRBV3-1 and J is TRBJ1-6; 11 nucleotides match TRBD1. J gave up 6 bases and V 3 bases, and 16 bases lay outside the gene matches. The CDR3 spans 20 residues. The germline gives CDR1 LGHDT, CDR2 YNNKEL (reference sequence). In DNA form, the CDR3 reads TGTGCCAGCAGCCACAGGGGCTTTGGACAGGGGGCCTTTTTTAATTCACCCCTCCACTTT. Translated, it gives CASSHRGFGQGAFFNSPLHF.

The chain has TRBV10-3 and TRBJ1-5; 7 positions match TRBD1. The CDR3 contains 15 residues. V shed 4 bases, J shed 3 bases, and the junction held 6 bases outside the gene matches. Germline V gene lookup returns CDR1 ENHRY and CDR2 SYGVKD. CDR3 bases: TGTGCCATCAGTGTGGGAGGGACAGACAATCAGCCCCAGCATTTT. Its protein is CAISVGGTDNQPQHF.

This sequence joins TRBV7-9 and TRBJ1-3; the D is unclear. The CDR3 length is 12 residues. The germline V gene has CDR1 SEHNR and CDR2 FQNEAQ (reference sequence). Deletions cut 6 bases from V and 7 bases from J, with 10 bases between. Here the CDR3 reads CASRADPNTIYF. DNA for the CDR3: TGTGCCAGCAGAGCCGACCCGAACACCATATATTTT.